The T cell receptor (beta chain) described here comes from a study of T cells in Graves' hyperthyroidism and ophthalmopathy. V lost 3 bases to trimming and J lost 4 bases, with 13 bases between them. The CDR3 covers 14 residues. Germline V gene sequence: CDR1 SGDLS, CDR2 YYNGEE. Amplification of TCR beta CDR3 regions was performed using RNA transcripts as template. First-round RT-PCR with HTBI primers amplified the TCR CDR3 region. TCRdb independently ran MiXCR on the multiplex PCR reads; one entry per CDR3 protein. Here the sample spans about 760,000 distinct CDR3 sequences, around a third being singletons. To note about this clonotype: This could be a read error, since a much larger clone is one nucleotide away. No conserved phenylalanine or tryptophan ends this CDR3, so it is likely a read error.

The material sequenced was blood. The receptor was isolated from a woman aged 40 to 50 with Graves' hyperthyroidism. V is TRBV9 and J is TRBJ1-2; the D gene is possibly TRBD1 (5 bases). The CDR3 coding sequence is TGTGCCAGCAGCGCGAACACTGGGGCCTATGGCTACACCTCC. Translated: CASSANTGAYGYTS.